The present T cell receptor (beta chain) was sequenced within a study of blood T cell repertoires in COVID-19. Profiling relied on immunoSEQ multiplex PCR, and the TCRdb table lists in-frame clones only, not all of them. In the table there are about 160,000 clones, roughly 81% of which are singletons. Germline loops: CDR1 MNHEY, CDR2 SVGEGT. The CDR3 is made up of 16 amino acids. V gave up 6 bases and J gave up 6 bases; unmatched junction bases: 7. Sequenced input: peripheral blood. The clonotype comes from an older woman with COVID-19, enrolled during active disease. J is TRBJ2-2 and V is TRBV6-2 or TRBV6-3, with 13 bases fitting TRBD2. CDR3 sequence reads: CASSPTSGRASGELFF. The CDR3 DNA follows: TGTGCCAGCAGCCCTACTAGCGGGAGGGCCTCCGGGGAGCTGTTTTTT.